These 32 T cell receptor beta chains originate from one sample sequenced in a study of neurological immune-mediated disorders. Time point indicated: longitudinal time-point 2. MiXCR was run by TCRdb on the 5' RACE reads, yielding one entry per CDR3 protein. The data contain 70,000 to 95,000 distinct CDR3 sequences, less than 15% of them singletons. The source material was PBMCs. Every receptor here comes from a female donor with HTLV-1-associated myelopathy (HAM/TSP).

CDR3 residues: CANSVRGVTANTGELFF. For the CDR3, the DNA is TGTGCTAACAGTGTACGTGGGGTGACCGCGAACACCGGGGAGCTGTTTTTT. This chain uses TRBV24-1 with TRBJ2-2, with unresolved D. The CDR3 is 17 amino acids. Germline loops: CDR1 KGHDR, CDR2 SFDVKD.

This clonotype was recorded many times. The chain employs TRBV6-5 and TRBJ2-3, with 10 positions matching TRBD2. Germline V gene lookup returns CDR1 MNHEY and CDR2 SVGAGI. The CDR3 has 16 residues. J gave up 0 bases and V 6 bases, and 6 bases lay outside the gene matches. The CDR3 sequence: CASSPGGLASTDTQYF. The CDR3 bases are TGTGCCAGCAGCCCTGGGGGACTAGCGAGCACAGATACGCAGTATTTT.

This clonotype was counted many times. The CDR3 DNA reads as TGTGCCAGTAGAGGCACAGATACGCAGTATTTT. Translating it yields CASRGTDTQYF. This chain uses TRBV28 with TRBJ2-3; D is ambiguous. Germline V lookup: CDR1 MDHEN, CDR2 SYDVKM. Trimming took 9 bases from V and 1 from J, leaving 5 bases between them. CDR3 size: 11 residues.

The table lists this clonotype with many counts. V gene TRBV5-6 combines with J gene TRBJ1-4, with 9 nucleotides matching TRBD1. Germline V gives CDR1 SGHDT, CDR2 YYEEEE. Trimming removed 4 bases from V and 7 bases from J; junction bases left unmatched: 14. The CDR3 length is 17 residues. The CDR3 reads CASSLDRGTSLSEKLFF. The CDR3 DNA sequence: TGTGCCAGCAGCCTCGACAGGGGGACGTCGTTGAGTGAAAAACTGTTTTTT.

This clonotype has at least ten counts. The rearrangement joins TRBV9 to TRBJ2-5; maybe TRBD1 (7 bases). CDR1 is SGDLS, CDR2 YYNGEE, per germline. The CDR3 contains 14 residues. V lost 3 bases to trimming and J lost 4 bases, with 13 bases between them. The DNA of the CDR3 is TGTGCCAGCAGCGCGGGGGACAGCCGAGAGACCCAGTACTTC. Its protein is CASSAGDSRETQYF.

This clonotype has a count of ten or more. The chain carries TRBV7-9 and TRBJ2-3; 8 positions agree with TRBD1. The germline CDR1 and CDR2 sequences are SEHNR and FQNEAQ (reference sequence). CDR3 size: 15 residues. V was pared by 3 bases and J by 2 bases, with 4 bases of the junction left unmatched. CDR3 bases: TGTGCCAGCAGCTTCAGGGGGCAACACACAGATACGCAGTATTTT. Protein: CASSFRGQHTDTQYF.

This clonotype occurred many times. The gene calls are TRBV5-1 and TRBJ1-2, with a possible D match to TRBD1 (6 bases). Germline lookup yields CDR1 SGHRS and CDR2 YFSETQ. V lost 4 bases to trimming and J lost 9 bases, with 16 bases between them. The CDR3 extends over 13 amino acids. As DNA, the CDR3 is TGCGCCAGCAGCACCCTTCAGGGGAATAGCTACACCTTC. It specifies CASSTLQGNSYTF.

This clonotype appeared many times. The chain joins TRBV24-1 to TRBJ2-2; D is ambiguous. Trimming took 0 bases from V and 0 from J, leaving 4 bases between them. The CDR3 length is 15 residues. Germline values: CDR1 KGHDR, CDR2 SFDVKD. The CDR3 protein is CATSDLSANTGELFF. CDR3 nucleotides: TGTGCCACCAGTGATTTGTCAGCGAACACCGGGGAGCTGTTTTTT.

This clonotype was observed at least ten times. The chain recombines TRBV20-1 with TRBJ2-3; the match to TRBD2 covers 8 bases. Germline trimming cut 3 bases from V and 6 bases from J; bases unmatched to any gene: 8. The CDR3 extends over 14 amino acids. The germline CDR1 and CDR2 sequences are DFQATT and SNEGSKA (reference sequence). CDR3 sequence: CSARTAGGSDTQYF. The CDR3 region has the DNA TGCAGTGCTAGGACGGCGGGGGGTTCGGATACGCAGTATTTT.

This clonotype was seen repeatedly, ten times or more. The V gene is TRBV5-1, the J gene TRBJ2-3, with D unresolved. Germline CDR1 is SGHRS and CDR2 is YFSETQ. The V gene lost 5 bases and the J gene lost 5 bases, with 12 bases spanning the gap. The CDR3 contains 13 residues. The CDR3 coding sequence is TGCGCCAGCAGACAAGCCCCCGGAGATACGCAGTATTTT. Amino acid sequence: CASRQAPGDTQYF.

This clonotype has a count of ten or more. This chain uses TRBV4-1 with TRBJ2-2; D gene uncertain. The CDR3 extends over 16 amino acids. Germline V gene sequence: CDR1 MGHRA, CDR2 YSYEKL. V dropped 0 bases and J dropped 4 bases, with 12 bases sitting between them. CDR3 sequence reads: CASSQEQSIVTGELFF. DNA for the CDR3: TGCGCCAGCAGCCAAGAGCAGAGTATAGTCACCGGGGAGCTGTTTTTT.

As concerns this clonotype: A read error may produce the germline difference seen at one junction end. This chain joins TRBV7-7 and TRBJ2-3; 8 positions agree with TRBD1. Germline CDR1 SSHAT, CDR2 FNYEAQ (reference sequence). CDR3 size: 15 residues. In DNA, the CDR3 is TGTGCCAGCAGCCGACAGGGGCTAAGCACAGATATGCAGTATTTT. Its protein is CASSRQGLSTDMQYF. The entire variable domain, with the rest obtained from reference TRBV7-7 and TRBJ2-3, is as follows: GAGVSQSPRYKVTKRGQDVTLRCDPISSHATLYWYQQALGQGPEFLTYFNYEAQPDKSGLPSDRFSAERPEGSISTLTIQRTEQRDSAMYRCASSRQGLSTDMQYFGPGTRLTVL.

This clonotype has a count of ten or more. The CDR3: CASSLGGTETQYF. DNA for the CDR3: TGTGCCAGCAGCTTGGGGGGGACAGAGACCCAGTACTTC. The chain is built from TRBV28 and TRBJ2-5, with 7 nucleotides matching TRBD2. The germline V gene encodes CDR1 MDHEN and CDR2 SYDVKM. The ends lost 6 bases at V and 4 bases at J; junction bases unmatched: 5. This CDR3 comprises 13 residues.

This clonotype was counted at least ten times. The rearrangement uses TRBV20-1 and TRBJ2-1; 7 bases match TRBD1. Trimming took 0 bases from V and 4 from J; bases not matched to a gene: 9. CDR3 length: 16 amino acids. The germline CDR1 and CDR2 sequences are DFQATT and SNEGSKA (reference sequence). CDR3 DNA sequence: TGCAGTGCTAGAGATATTGAGGGGGCGCGATACAATGAGCAGTTCTTC. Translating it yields CSARDIEGARYNEQFF.

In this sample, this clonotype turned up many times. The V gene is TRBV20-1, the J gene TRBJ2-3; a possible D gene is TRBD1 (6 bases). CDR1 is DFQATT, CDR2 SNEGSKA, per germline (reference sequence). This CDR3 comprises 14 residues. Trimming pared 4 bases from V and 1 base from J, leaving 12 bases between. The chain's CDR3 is CSAIEGVGTDTQYF. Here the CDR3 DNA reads TGCAGTGCTATCGAGGGGGTCGGCACAGATACGCAGTATTTT.

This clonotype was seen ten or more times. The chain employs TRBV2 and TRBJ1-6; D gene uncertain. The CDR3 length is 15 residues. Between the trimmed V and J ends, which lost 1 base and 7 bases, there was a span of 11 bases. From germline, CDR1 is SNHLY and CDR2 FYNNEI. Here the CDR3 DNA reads TGTGCCAGCAGTGAAGATCGGGGATCGAATTCACCCCTCCACTTT. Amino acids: CASSEDRGSNSPLHF. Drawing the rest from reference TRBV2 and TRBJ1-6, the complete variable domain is EPEVTQTPSHQVTQMGQEVILRCVPISNHLYFYWYRQILGQKVEFLVSFYNNEISEKSEIFDDQFSVERPDGSNFTLKIRSTKLEDSAMYFCASSEDRGSNSPLHFGNGTRLTVT.

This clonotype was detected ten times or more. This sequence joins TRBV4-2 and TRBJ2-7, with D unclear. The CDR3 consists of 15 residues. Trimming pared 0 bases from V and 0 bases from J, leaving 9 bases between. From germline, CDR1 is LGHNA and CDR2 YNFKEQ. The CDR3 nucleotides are TGTGCCAGCAGCCAAGACCCAGATCTCTCCTACGAGCAGTACTTC. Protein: CASSQDPDLSYEQYF.

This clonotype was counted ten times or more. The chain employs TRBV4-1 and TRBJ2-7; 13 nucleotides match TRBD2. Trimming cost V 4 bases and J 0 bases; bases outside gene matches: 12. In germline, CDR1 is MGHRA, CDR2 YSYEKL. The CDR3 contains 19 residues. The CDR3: CASSPKPGLAGASSYEQYF. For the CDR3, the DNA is TGCGCCAGCAGCCCTAAACCCGGACTAGCGGGGGCGAGCTCCTACGAGCAGTACTTC.

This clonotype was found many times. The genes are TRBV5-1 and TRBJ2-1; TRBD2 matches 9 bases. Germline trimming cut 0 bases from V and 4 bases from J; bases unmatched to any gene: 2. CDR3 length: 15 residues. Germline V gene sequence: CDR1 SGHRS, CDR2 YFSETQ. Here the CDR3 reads CASSLVAGDYNEQFF. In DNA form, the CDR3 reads TGCGCCAGCAGCTTGGTAGCGGGGGATTACAATGAGCAGTTCTTC.

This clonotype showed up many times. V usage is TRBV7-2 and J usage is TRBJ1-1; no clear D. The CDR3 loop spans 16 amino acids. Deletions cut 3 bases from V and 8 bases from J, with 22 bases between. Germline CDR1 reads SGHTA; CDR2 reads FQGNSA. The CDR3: CASSFVGVGFGAEAFF. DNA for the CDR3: TGTGCCAGCAGCTTCGTAGGTGTTGGATTCGGAGCCGAAGCTTTCTTT.

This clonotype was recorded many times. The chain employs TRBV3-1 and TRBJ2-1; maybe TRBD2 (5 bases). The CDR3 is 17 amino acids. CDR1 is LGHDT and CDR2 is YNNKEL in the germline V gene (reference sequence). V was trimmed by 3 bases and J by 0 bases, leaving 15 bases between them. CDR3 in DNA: TGTGCCAGCAGCCAGGCTGGGGAGCAGATCTCCTACAATGAGCAGTTCTTC. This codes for CASSQAGEQISYNEQFF.

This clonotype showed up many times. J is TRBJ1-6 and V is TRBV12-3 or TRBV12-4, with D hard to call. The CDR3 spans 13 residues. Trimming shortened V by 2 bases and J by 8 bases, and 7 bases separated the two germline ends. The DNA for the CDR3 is TGTGCCAGCAGTTTATCGAGAGATTCACCCCTCCACTTT. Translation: CASSLSRDSPLHF.

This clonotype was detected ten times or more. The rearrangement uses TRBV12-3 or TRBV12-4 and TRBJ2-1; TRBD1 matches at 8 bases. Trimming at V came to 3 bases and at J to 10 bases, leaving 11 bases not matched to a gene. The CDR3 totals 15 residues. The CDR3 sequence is CASSFGQGAREEQFF. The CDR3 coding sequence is TGTGCCAGCAGTTTCGGGCAGGGGGCGAGAGAGGAGCAGTTCTTC.

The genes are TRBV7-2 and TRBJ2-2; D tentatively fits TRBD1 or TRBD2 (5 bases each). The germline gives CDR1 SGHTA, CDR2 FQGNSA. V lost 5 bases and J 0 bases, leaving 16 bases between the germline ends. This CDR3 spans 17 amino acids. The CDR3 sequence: CASSRRWDRTNTGELFF. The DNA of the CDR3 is TGTGCCAGCAGCCGCCGATGGGACCGAACGAACACCGGGGAGCTGTTTTTT.

The CDR3 nucleotides read TGCAGCACACCCACGCCCCTACAGGGGGCGAAGGGCACGCAGTATTTT. This encodes CSTPTPLQGAKGTQYF. The chain is built from TRBV29-1 and TRBJ2-3, with 9 bases fitting TRBD1. In germline, CDR1 is SQVTM, CDR2 ANQGSEA. The J segment lost 9 bases and the V segment lost 8 bases, leaving 21 bases of the junction unmatched. This CDR3 is 16 amino acids long.

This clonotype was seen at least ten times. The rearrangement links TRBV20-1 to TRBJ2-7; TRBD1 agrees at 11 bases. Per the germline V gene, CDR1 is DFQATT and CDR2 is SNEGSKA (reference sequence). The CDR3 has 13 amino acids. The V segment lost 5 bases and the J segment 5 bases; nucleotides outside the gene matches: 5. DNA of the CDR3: TGCAGTGCTCCGGACAGGGGGCGAAACGAGCAGTACTTC. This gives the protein CSAPDRGRNEQYF.

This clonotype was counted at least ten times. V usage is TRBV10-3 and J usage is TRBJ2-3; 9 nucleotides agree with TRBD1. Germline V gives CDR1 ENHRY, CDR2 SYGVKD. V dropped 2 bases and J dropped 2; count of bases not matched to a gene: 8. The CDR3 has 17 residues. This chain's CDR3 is CAISEVSGTGITDTQYF. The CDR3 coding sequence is TGTGCCATCAGTGAGGTCTCGGGGACAGGGATCACAGATACGCAGTATTTT.

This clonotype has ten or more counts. CDR3 in amino acids: CASRRWADTQYF. The CDR3 nucleotides are TGTGCCAGCCGCCGATGGGCAGATACGCAGTATTTT. The chain has TRBV6-6 and TRBJ2-3; no firm D call. Germline CDR1 and CDR2: MNHNY and SVGAGI (reference sequence). The CDR3 is 12 residues long. Deletions cut 8 bases from V and 4 bases from J, with 10 bases between.

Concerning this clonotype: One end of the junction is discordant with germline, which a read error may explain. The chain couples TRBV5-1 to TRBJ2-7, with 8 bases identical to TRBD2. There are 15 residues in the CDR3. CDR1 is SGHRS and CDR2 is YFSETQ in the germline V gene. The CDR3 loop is CTSSLEAGASYEQYF. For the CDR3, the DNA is TGCACCAGCAGCTTGGAAGCGGGGGCCTCCTACGAGCAGTACTTC.

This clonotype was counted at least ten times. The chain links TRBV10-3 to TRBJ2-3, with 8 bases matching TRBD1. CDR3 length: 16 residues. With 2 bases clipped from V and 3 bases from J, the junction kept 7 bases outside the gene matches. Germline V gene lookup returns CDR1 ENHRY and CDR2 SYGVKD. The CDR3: CAISEPGTGGTDTQYF. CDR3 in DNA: TGTGCCATCAGTGAGCCGGGGACAGGAGGGACAGATACGCAGTATTTT.

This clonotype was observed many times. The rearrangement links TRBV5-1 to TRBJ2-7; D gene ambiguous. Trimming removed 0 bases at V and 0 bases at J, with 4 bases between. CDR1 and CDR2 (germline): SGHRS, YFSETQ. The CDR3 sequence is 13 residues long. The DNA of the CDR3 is TGCGCCAGCAGCTTGGCCAGCTCCTACGAGCAGTACTTC. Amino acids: CASSLASSYEQYF.

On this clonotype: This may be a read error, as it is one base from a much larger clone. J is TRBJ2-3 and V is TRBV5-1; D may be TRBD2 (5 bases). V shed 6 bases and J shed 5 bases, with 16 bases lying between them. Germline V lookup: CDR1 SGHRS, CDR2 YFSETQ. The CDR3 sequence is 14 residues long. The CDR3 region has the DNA TGCGCCAGCAACTTTCCCGGGATGGTAGATACGCAGTATTTT. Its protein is CASNFPGMVDTQYF.